Presented here are 18 T cell receptor beta chains from one specimen sequenced in a study of blood T cells in healthy people across ages. Sample-barcoded 5' priming and a J-beta primer mix drove a second PCR of roughly 6 to 12 cycles. Each CDR3 protein gets one entry after TCRdb re-called the 5' RACE reads with MiXCR. Counted here are fewer than 900,000 distinct CDR3 sequences, roughly 47% occurring once; the ten biggest clones make up less than 25%. The sample was blood. These TCRs come from a woman aged 60 to 75 in good health.

The CDR3 DNA reads TGTGCCAGCAGCTTCCATACACAAGAGACCCAGTACTTC. It is translated as CASSFHTQETQYF. The chain has TRBV7-2 and TRBJ2-4; D is unclear. TRBJ2-5 explains the end of the DNA better; the J call may be wrong. The CDR3 loop spans 13 amino acids. The germline gives CDR1 SGHTA, CDR2 FQGNSA.

There are many counts of this clonotype. The chain joins TRBV29-1 to TRBJ1-2; D is unclear. The CDR3 totals 12 residues. Trimming took 4 bases from V and 6 from J, leaving 12 bases between them. Germline assignment: CDR1 SQVTM and CDR2 ANQGSEA. Here the CDR3 reads CSVARAGDGYTF. Here the CDR3 DNA reads TGCAGCGTTGCTCGGGCTGGGGATGGCTACACCTTC.

This clonotype has a handful of counts. The rearrangement joins TRBV10-3 to TRBJ2-7, with no clear D. Between the trimmed V and J ends, which lost 6 bases and 1 base, there was a span of 16 bases. Germline loops: CDR1 ENHRY, CDR2 SYGVKD. The CDR3 runs to 15 residues. CDR3 DNA sequence: TGTGCCATCAGCAGCCCAGACAAGGCGTCCTACGAGCAGTACTTC. Encoded protein: CAISSPDKASYEQYF.

V and J are TRBV6-2 or TRBV6-3 and TRBJ2-4; D ambiguous. The better agreement between TRBJ2-5 and the DNA end casts doubt on the J call. CDR3 size: 15 residues. Germline CDR1 reads MNHEY; CDR2 reads SVGEGT. The CDR3 DNA reads as TGTGCCAGCTACGTCGGCTGGGCCACACAAGAGACCCAGTACTTC. Its protein is CASYVGWATQETQYF.

V gene TRBV7-2 combines with J gene TRBJ2-1; unclear D gene. The CDR3 runs to 13 residues. Trimming stripped 4 bases from V and 3 bases from J, with 7 bases between. Germline V lookup: CDR1 SGHTA, CDR2 FQGNSA. In nucleotides, the CDR3 is TGTGCCAGCAGCTATGGGCGCTACAATGAGCAGTTCTTC. It translates to CASSYGRYNEQFF. Full variable domain (outside the CDR3, taken from reference TRBV7-2 and TRBJ2-1): GAGVSQSPSNKVTEKGKDVELRCDPISGHTALYWYRQSLGQGLEFLIYFQGNSAPDKSGLPSDRFSAERTGGSVSTLTIQRTQQEDSAVYLCASSYGRYNEQFFGPGTRLTVL.

The V gene is TRBV4-2, the J gene TRBJ1-6; D gene ambiguous. The CDR3 is made up of 14 amino acids. Trimming took 0 bases from V and 12 from J, leaving 12 bases between them. Germline loops: CDR1 LGHNA, CDR2 YNFKEQ. CDR3 sequence (DNA): TGTGCCAGCAGCCAAGATCCGGGGAGCGGACCCCTCCACTTT. As protein: CASSQDPGSGPLHF.

As to this clonotype: Given a much more abundant clone one base away, this may be a read error. The chain joins TRBV7-9 to TRBJ2-3, with 7 nucleotides matching TRBD2. The CDR3 length is 17 residues. Germline trimming cut 8 bases from V and 10 bases from J; bases unmatched to any gene: 24. Germline lookup yields CDR1 SEHNR and CDR2 FQNEAQ (reference sequence). The CDR3 DNA sequence: TGTGCCAGCGGCCCAGGTGGGGCTAGCGCAGGCCGGGGGGCGCAGTATTTT. The encoded protein is CASGPGGASAGRGAQYF.

The DNA for the CDR3 is TGTGCCAGCAGCCCCGAGTTGCTCTATGGCTACACCTTC. Protein sequence: CASSPELLYGYTF. This rearrangement joins TRBV7-9 to TRBJ1-2, with D hard to call. Looked up from germline, CDR1 is SEHNR and CDR2 is FQNEAQ (reference sequence). The CDR3 extends over 13 amino acids. V lost 5 bases and J 4 bases, leaving 11 bases between the germline ends.

V and J are TRBV6-6 and TRBJ2-1; TRBD2 matches 12 bases. Germline V gives CDR1 MNHNY, CDR2 SVGAGI (reference sequence). CDR3 size: 15 residues. The V and J ends lost 4 bases and 8 bases, in that order; junction bases with no gene match: 6. CDR3 protein: CASSSGLAGRDEQFF. DNA of the CDR3: TGTGCCAGCAGTTCCGGACTAGCGGGACGGGATGAGCAGTTCTTC.

Comments on this clonotype: Just one base apart from a much larger clone, this may be a read error. This chain connects TRBV20-1 to TRBJ2-7, with 12 positions matching TRBD2. The ends lost 5 bases at V and 7 bases at J; junction bases unmatched: 15. CDR1 and CDR2 from the germline V gene are DFQATT and SNEGSKA (reference sequence). The CDR3 is 16 residues long. CDR3 amino acids: CSASKTSGSSSYEQYF. The CDR3 bases are TGCAGTGCTTCTAAGACTAGCGGGAGTAGTAGCTATGAGCAGTACTTC.

The chain has TRBV24-1 and TRBJ1-5; D is ambiguous. The CDR3 totals 14 residues. The V end lost 5 bases, the J end lost 0 bases, and 7 bases lay between the germline ends. CDR1 is KGHDR, CDR2 SFDVKD, per germline. CDR3 region: CATSAVDSNQPQHF. CDR3 coding DNA: TGTGCCACCAGTGCAGTCGATAGCAATCAGCCCCAGCATTTT.

This clonotype was detected once. This chain joins TRBV3-1 and TRBJ2-7; 8 nucleotides line up with TRBD2. The V gene's germline CDR1 is LGHDT and CDR2 YNNKEL (reference sequence). V dropped 1 base and J dropped 2; count of bases not matched to a gene: 13. This CDR3 is 18 amino acids long. The CDR3 here is CASSQVGAVAGGPYEQYF. As DNA, the CDR3 is TGTGCCAGCAGCCAAGTAGGGGCTGTGGCGGGAGGCCCCTACGAGCAGTACTTC.

V and J are TRBV15 and TRBJ2-7, with a tentative D call TRBD1 (6 bases). V lost 0 bases, J lost 0 bases, and 9 bases lay in between. The CDR3 sequence is 15 residues long. Germline CDR1 LNHNV, CDR2 YYDKDF (reference sequence). CDR3 coding DNA: TGTGCCACCAGCAGAGATCAGGGGAGCTCCTACGAGCAGTACTTC. Residues: CATSRDQGSSYEQYF. The whole variable domain, remainder taken from reference TRBV15 and TRBJ2-7, is DAMVIQNPRYQVTQFGKPVTLSCSQTLNHNVMYWYQQKSSQAPKLLFHYYDKDFNNEADTPDNFQSRRPNTSFCFLDIRSPGLGDTAMYLCATSRDQGSSYEQYFGPGTRLTVT.

This clonotype has a handful of counts. V usage is TRBV11-1 and J usage is TRBJ2-1, with TRBD1 matching over 10 bases. This CDR3 has 16 amino acids. Per germline, CDR1 SGHAT and CDR2 FQDESV (reference sequence). V shed 5 bases, J shed 6 bases, and the junction held 10 bases outside the gene matches. The CDR3 protein is CASSPYETGGFNEQFF. The CDR3 DNA reads as TGTGCCAGCAGCCCGTACGAGACAGGGGGCTTCAATGAGCAGTTCTTC.

Concerning this clonotype: A much larger clone lies one base from this, so it may be a read error. The chain uses TRBV7-8 and TRBJ2-1; 8 bases agree with TRBD1. The CDR3 has 15 amino acids. Germline V gene data show CDR1 as SGHVS and CDR2 as FQNEAQ. CDR3 coding DNA: TGTGCCGGCAGCTTAGCAGGGGGCACCTACAATGAGCAGTTCTTC. As protein: CAGSLAGGTYNEQFF.

This clonotype turned up a few times. The chain uses TRBV14 and TRBJ2-5, with 9 bases aligning to TRBD1. After removal of 3 bases from V and 0 bases from J, the junction contained 5 bases not matched to a gene. In germline, CDR1 is SGHDN, CDR2 FVKESK. The CDR3 contains 16 residues. The CDR3 sequence is CASSQRDRAYQETQYF. The DNA for the CDR3 is TGTGCCAGCAGCCAGCGGGACAGGGCGTACCAAGAGACCCAGTACTTC.

In this sample, this clonotype turned up a few times. The chain joins TRBV6-5 to TRBJ2-3; D ambiguous. CDR1 and CDR2 from the germline V gene are MNHEY and SVGAGI. Trimming took 0 bases from V and 4 from J, leaving 11 bases between them. This CDR3 spans 15 amino acids. CDR3 region: CASSYSGSLPDTQYF. DNA of the CDR3: TGTGCCAGCAGTTACTCAGGGTCTCTCCCAGATACGCAGTATTTT.

The CDR3 region is CSAYSYYEQYF. The CDR3 DNA is TGCAGTGCTTACAGTTACTACGAGCAGTACTTC. This chain links TRBV20-1 with TRBJ2-5, with D unclear. The end of the DNA is better explained by TRBJ2-7, so the J call may be wrong. Germline V gene data show CDR1 as DFQATT and CDR2 as SNEGSKA (reference sequence). The CDR3 has 11 amino acids.